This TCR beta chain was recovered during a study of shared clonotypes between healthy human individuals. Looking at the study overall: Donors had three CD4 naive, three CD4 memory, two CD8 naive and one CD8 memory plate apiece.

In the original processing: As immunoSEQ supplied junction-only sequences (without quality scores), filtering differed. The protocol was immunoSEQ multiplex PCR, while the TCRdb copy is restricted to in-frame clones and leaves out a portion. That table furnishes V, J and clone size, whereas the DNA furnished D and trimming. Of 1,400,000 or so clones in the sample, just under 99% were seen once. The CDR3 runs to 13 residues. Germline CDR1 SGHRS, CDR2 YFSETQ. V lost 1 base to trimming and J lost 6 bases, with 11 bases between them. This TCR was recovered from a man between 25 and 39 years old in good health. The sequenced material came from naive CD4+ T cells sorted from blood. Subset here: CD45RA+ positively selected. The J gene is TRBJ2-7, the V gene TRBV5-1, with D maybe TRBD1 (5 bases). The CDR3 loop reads CASSLTGSGEQYF. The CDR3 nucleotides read TGCGCCAGCAGCTTGACAGGTTCGGGCGAGCAGTACTTC.